These 12 T cell receptor beta chains came from one sample sequenced in a study of T-cell reconstitution after alpha-beta-depleted transplantation in children. A library of TCRbeta sequences, prepared with unique molecular identifiers, was generated. In TCRdb, the PCR reads were re-called with MiXCR into one record per CDR3 protein. The sample shows fewer than 750,000 distinct CDR3 sequences, 27% of them seen only once. The starting material was PBMCs, obtained before TCRalphabeta/CD19-depleted stem cell transplant. The receptor source for this set is a boy younger than two with Wiskott-Aldrich syndrome, due to receive a stem cell transplant.

This clonotype has a handful of counts. V is TRBV5-5 and J is TRBJ1-2, with no clear D. V was cut by 0 bases and J by 4 bases, with 7 bases left in between. The CDR3 spans 13 residues. The V gene's germline CDR1 is SGHKS and CDR2 YYEKEE (reference sequence). In nucleotides, the CDR3 is TGTGCCAGCAGCTTGGATGGAGTCTATGGCTACACCTTC. Protein: CASSLDGVYGYTF.

This clonotype was seen a handful of times. This chain links TRBV20-1 with TRBJ2-2; D remains ambiguous. Germline V CDR1 and CDR2: DFQATT, SNEGSKA (reference sequence). With 0 bases removed from V and 0 bases from J, the gap between germline ends came to 11 bases. The CDR3 is made up of 16 amino acids. CDR3 coding DNA: TGCAGTGCTAGAGATGCGGAACAGTCGAACACCGGGGAGCTGTTTTTT. It yields the protein CSARDAEQSNTGELFF.

V usage is TRBV29-1 and J usage is TRBJ2-1; TRBD2 is a possible D gene (7 bases). This CDR3 has 12 amino acids. The germline V gene encodes CDR1 SQVTM and CDR2 ANQGSEA. V lost 4 bases and J lost 7, with 11 bases in between. The CDR3 DNA is TGCAGCGTTGGCAGGGGAGGGAATGAGCAGTTCTTC. This gives the protein CSVGRGGNEQFF.

This sequence joins TRBV5-6 and TRBJ2-1, with a weak D call TRBD2 (6 bases). Deletions cut 0 bases from V and 0 bases from J, with 13 bases between. Germline loops: CDR1 SGHDT, CDR2 YYEEEE. This CDR3 has 17 amino acids. This CDR3 reads CASSLVRGRTSYNEQFF. The DNA for the CDR3 is TGTGCCAGCAGCTTGGTGCGGGGAAGGACCTCCTACAATGAGCAGTTCTTC.

There are a few counts of this clonotype. This chain uses TRBV18 with TRBJ1-5; D is unclear. Trimming took off 3 bases at V and 2 bases at J, with 17 bases between the two ends. There are 17 residues in the CDR3. Germline loops: CDR1 KGHSH, CDR2 LQKENI. The CDR3 loop reads CASSPRGPIYGNQPQHF. CDR3 bases: TGTGCCAGCTCACCTCGTGGCCCGATTTACGGCAATCAGCCCCAGCATTTT.

The rearrangement uses TRBV12-3 or TRBV12-4 and TRBJ2-1; TRBD1 agrees at 7 bases. The CDR3 is made up of 14 amino acids. Losses at the gene ends were 2 bases for V and 8 bases for J; bases not matched to a gene: 6. The CDR3 region has the DNA TGTGCCAGCAGTTTACGGGACAGCTATCATGAGCAGTTCTTC. It translates to CASSLRDSYHEQFF.

This clonotype came up a few times. The J gene is TRBJ2-6, the V gene TRBV29-1, with a possible D match to TRBD1 (6 bases). The CDR3 is 14 residues long. Germline-derived CDR1 and CDR2 are SQVTM and ANQGSEA. V gave up 4 bases and J gave up 2 bases, with 9 bases separating them. CDR3 region: CSVVGGAGANVLTF. The CDR3 DNA sequence: TGCAGCGTTGTAGGGGGAGCTGGGGCCAACGTCCTGACTTTC.

The rearrangement uses TRBV10-3 and TRBJ2-3, with D perhaps matching TRBD1 (6 bases). CDR3 length equals 16 residues. The germline V and J ends were trimmed by 3 bases and 2 bases, with 15 bases remaining between them. In germline, CDR1 is ENHRY, CDR2 SYGVKD. The CDR3 loop is CAISDMTRTATDTQYF. The CDR3 DNA follows: TGTGCCATCAGTGATATGACCCGGACAGCCACAGATACGCAGTATTTT.

The chain uses TRBV28 and TRBJ2-1; D perhaps matches TRBD2 (5 bases). The CDR3 totals 14 residues. Per the germline V gene, CDR1 is MDHEN and CDR2 is SYDVKM. Trimming stripped 6 bases from V and 1 base from J, with 10 bases between. The CDR3 coding sequence is TGTGCCAGCAGCGGGGTCCATTCCTACAATGAGCAGTTCTTC. Protein: CASSGVHSYNEQFF.

The CDR3 loop reads CASSLLDGQQYF. DNA for the CDR3: TGCGCCAGCAGCTTGCTAGATGGACAGCAGTACTTC. The genes are TRBV5-1 and TRBJ2-5, with D tentatively TRBD1 (6 bases). V lost 1 base and J lost 11, with 12 bases in between. CDR3 length: 12 amino acids. Germline assignment: CDR1 SGHRS and CDR2 YFSETQ.

The V gene is TRBV28, the J gene TRBJ2-3; the match to TRBD1 covers 7 bases. Losses at the gene ends were 4 bases for V and 0 bases for J; bases not matched to a gene: 4. The CDR3 has 15 residues. Germline lookup yields CDR1 MDHEN and CDR2 SYDVKM. Here the CDR3 reads CASSSQGQSTDTQYF. DNA for the CDR3: TGTGCCAGCAGTTCCCAGGGACAGAGCACAGATACGCAGTATTTT. The full variable domain, with the rest looked up from reference TRBV28 and TRBJ2-3, is DVKVTQSSRYLVKRTGEKVFLECVQDMDHENMFWYRQDPGLGLRLIYFSYDVKMKEKGDIPEGYSVSREKKERFSLILESASTNQTSMYLCASSSQGQSTDTQYFGPGTRLTVL.

The J gene is TRBJ2-4, the V gene TRBV30; D possibly uses TRBD1 or TRBD2 (5 bases each). CDR3 size: 17 residues. Germline V lookup: CDR1 GTSNPN, CDR2 SVGIG (reference sequence). V was shortened by 0 bases and J by 0 bases, with 15 bases between the two germline ends. In DNA form, the CDR3 reads TGTGCCTGGAGTGTAAGAAGGGGACGACTAGCCAAAAACATTCAGTACTTC. Translating it yields CAWSVRRGRLAKNIQYF.